This is a list of T cell receptor beta chains from one sample in a study of T cell responses to AZD1222 COVID-19 vaccine. Sequencing used immunoSEQ multiplex PCR; TCRdb keeps in-frame clones, though not all of them. The table shows roughly 150,000 clones, with approximately 95% occurring only once. This material consisted of peripheral blood, taken 28 days after the second AZD1222 dose. The receptors stem from an adult who received the AZD1222 COVID-19 vaccine. CDR3s include the opening cysteine and the closing phenylalanine or tryptophan. A D gene is named only where the DNA matches it firmly. Expanded clones get a size class; other rows say once, few or many, or leave the size out.

v_gene: TRBV11-2
abundance: -
j_gene: TRBJ1-1
d_gene: -
CDR3nt: TGTGCCAGCAGCGTATTCGAACGGCAACCTGAAGCTTTCTTT
CDR3aa: CASSVFERQPEAFF

v_gene: TRBV19
abundance: -
j_gene: TRBJ2-1
d_gene: TRBD2
CDR3nt: TGTGCCAGTAGTAAACTAGCGGGGTCCTACAATGAGCAGTTCTTC
CDR3aa: CASSKLAGSYNEQFF

v_gene: TRBV25-1
abundance: -
j_gene: TRBJ2-5
d_gene: -
CDR3nt: TGTGCCAGCAGGGGAGGGGGTGAGACCCAGTACTTC
CDR3aa: CASRGGGETQYF

v_gene: TRBV7-2
abundance: once
j_gene: TRBJ1-2
d_gene: TRBD1
CDR3nt: TGTGCCAGCAGCCCGAGTTTCGACAGGGAATATGGCTACACCTTC
CDR3aa: CASSPSFDREYGYTF

v_gene: TRBV6-1
abundance: -
j_gene: TRBJ1-2
d_gene: -
CDR3nt: TGTGCCAGCAGTGAGCCGGACGTATCTGGCTACACCTTC
CDR3aa: CASSEPDVSGYTF

v_gene: TRBV30
abundance: once
j_gene: TRBJ1-1
d_gene: TRBD1
CDR3nt: TGTGCCTGGAGTCTTCGGGACAGGGCGAACACTGAAGCTTTCTTT
CDR3aa: CAWSLRDRANTEAFF

v_gene: TRBV6-5
abundance: -
j_gene: TRBJ2-1
d_gene: -
CDR3nt: TGTGCCAGCAGTTACTCAGGCGGCCGAGCCTACAATGAGCAGTTCTTC
CDR3aa: CASSYSGGRAYNEQFF

v_gene: TRBV4-2
abundance: -
j_gene: TRBJ1-2
d_gene: -
CDR3nt: TGTGCCAGCAGCCAAGAGGGGGTCTGGAGCTATGGCTACACCTTC
CDR3aa: CASSQEGVWSYGYTF

v_gene: TRBV5-1
abundance: -
j_gene: TRBJ2-2
d_gene: -
CDR3nt: TGCGCCAGCAGCGGAGACACCGGGGAGCTGTTTTTT
CDR3aa: CASSGDTGELFF

v_gene: TRBV7-9
abundance: -
j_gene: TRBJ2-3
d_gene: -
CDR3nt: TGTGCCAGCAGCCCGCCGCTTCCGGGGAGGTTAGATACGCAGTATTTT
CDR3aa: CASSPPLPGRLDTQYF

v_gene: TRBV29-1
abundance: -
j_gene: TRBJ1-6
d_gene: TRBD1
CDR3nt: TGCAGCGTGACAGGGGGTCCGAATTCACCCCTCCACTTT
CDR3aa: CSVTGGPNSPLHF